One T cell receptor (beta chain) is described in this entry. MiXCR, run by TCRdb on the 5' RACE reads, gives a single entry per CDR3 protein. This table holds about 110,000 distinct CDR3 sequences, about 12% found once. The sample originates from a study of early T cells in non-severe SARS-CoV-2 infection. The receptor was isolated from an adult who was a healthcare worker with PCR-confirmed SARS-CoV-2 infection or an uninfected control (not recorded which). Sequenced material: whole blood, taken at baseline.

CDR3 in amino acids: CSARDLGLEQFF. CDR3 nucleotides: TGCAGTGCTAGAGATCTTGGACTTGAGCAGTTCTTC. The V and J genes are TRBV20-1 and TRBJ2-1, with a tentative D call TRBD2 (5 bases). Trimming stripped 0 bases from V and 9 bases from J, with 9 bases between. Per the germline V gene, CDR1 is DFQATT and CDR2 is SNEGSKA (reference sequence). This CDR3 contains 12 residues.